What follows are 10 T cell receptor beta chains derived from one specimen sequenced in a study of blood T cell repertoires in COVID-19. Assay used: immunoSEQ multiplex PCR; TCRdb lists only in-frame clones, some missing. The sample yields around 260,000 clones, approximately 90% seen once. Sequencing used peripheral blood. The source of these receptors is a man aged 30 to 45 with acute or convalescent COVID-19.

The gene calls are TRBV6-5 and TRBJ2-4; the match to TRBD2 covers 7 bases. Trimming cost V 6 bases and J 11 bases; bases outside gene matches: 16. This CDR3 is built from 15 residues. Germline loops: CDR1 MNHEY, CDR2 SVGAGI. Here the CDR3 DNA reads TGTGCCAGCAGGCAGACCTCGGGACTATACGTCCTTCAGTACTTC. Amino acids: CASRQTSGLYVLQYF.

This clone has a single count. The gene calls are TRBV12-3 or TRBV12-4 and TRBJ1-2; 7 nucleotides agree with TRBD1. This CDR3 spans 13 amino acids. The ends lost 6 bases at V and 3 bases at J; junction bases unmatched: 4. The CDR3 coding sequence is TGTGCCAGCAGCCTCAGGGGGGACTATGGCTACACCTTC. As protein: CASSLRGDYGYTF.

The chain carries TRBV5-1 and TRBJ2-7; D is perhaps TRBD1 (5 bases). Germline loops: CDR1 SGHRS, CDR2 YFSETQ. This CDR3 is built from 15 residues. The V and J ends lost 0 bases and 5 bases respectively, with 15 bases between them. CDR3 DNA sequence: TGCGCCAGCAGCTTGGTCTTCAGTCAGGGCGACGAGCAGTACTTC. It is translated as CASSLVFSQGDEQYF.

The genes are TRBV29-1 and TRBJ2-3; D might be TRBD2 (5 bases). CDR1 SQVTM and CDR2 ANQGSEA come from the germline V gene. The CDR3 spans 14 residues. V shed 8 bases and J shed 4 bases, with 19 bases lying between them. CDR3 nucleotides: TGCAGCCACACACGGTCCGGGAATCCAGATACGCAGTATTTT. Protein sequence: CSHTRSGNPDTQYF.

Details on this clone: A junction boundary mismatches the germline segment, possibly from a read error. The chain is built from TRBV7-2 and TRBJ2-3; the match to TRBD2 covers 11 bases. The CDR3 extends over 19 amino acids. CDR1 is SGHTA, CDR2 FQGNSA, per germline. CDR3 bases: TGTGCCAGCAGTTTAGTGGCTAGCGGGGGGTCCGCTAGCACAGATACGCAGTATTTT. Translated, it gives CASSLVASGGSASTDTQYF.

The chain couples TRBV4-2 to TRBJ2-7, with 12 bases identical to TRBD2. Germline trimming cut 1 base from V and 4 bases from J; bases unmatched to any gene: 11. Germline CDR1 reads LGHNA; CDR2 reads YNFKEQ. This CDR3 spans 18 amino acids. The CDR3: CASSQGRETSGGSYEQYF. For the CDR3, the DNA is TGTGCCAGCAGCCAAGGTCGCGAGACTAGCGGGGGTTCGTACGAGCAGTACTTC.

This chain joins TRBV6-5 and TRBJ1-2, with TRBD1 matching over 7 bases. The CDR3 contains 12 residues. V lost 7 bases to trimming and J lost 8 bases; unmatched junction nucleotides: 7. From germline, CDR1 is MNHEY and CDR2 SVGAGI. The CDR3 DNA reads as TGTGCCAGCACCAGACAGGGCGGAGGCTACACCTTC. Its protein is CASTRQGGGYTF.

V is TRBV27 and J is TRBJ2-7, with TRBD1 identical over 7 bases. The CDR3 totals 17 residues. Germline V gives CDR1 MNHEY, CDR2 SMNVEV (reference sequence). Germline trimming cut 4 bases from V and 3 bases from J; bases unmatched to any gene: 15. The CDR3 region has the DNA TGTGCCAGCAGTTGGGCCGGATCGCGTCAGGGGGTCTACGAGCAGTACTTC. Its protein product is CASSWAGSRQGVYEQYF.

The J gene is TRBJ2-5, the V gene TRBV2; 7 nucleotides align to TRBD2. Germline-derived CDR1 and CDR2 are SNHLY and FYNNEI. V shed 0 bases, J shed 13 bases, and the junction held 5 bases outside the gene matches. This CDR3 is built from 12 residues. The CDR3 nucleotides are TGTGCCAGCAGTGAAGCGCGGGGGAGGCTGTACTTC. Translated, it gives CASSEARGRLYF. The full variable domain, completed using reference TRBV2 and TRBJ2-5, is EPEVTQTPSHQVTQMGQEVILRCVPISNHLYFYWYRQILGQKVEFLVSFYNNEISEKSEIFDDQFSVERPDGSNFTLKIRSTKLEDSAMYFCASSEARGRLYFGPGTRLLVL.

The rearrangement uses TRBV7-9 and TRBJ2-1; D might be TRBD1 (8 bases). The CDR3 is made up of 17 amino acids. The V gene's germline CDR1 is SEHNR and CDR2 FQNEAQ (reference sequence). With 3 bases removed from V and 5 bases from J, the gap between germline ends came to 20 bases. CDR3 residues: CASSFPPTGGGNNEQFF. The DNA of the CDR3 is TGTGCCAGCAGCTTCCCCCCTACAGGGGGGGGTAACAATGAGCAGTTCTTC.